Listed below are T cell receptor beta chains from one sample, sequenced in a study of blood T cell repertoires in COVID-19. TCRdb's table, derived via immunoSEQ multiplex PCR, lists solely in-frame clones and lacks some. The repertoire includes some 300,000 clones, about nine tenths of them detected once, and 1.5% to 2% sits in the top ten. Sequenced sample: PBMCs or T cells enriched from blood (not recorded which). The receptors shown here come from a middle-aged woman who had recovered from COVID-19. The CDR3 runs from the conserved cysteine through the conserved F or W. Fields, in order: V gene, J gene, clone size, D gene, CDR3 protein, CDR3 DNA. D genes are given only for firm matches. Clone size is shown for a subset of rows, as once, few, many or a class of expanded clone.

v_call: TRBV7-2; j_call: TRBJ1-1; clone_size: NA; d_call: NA; cdr3_aa: CASLVLSPNTEAFF; cdr3_nt: TGTGCCAGCCTTGTTCTCTCCCCGAACACTGAAGCTTTCTTT
v_call: TRBV29-1; j_call: TRBJ1-2; clone_size: NA; d_call: TRBD1; cdr3_aa: CSVTGTGVKRGYTF; cdr3_nt: TGCAGCGTTACCGGGACAGGGGTGAAACGTGGCTACACCTTC
v_call: TRBV5-1; j_call: TRBJ2-6; clone_size: NA; d_call: NA; cdr3_aa: CASSLERAGANVLTF; cdr3_nt: TGCGCCAGCAGCTTGGAGCGCGCTGGGGCCAACGTCCTGACTTTC
v_call: TRBV10-1; j_call: TRBJ2-2; clone_size: NA; d_call: NA; cdr3_aa: CASSESGPGELFF; cdr3_nt: TGCGCCAGCAGTGAATCAGGTCCCGGGGAGCTGTTTTTT
v_call: TRBV6-5; j_call: TRBJ1-6; clone_size: NA; d_call: TRBD1; cdr3_aa: CASSNGQASRPLHF; cdr3_nt: TGTGCCAGCTCTAACGGACAGGCCTCTAGGCCCCTCCACTTT
v_call: TRBV2; j_call: TRBJ1-4; clone_size: NA; d_call: NA; cdr3_aa: CASLPQGPEEKLFF; cdr3_nt: TGTGCCAGCCTCCCACAGGGCCCAGAGGAAAAACTGTTTTTT
v_call: TRBV14; j_call: TRBJ2-1; clone_size: NA; d_call: NA; cdr3_aa: CASSQDFGRVNNEQFF; cdr3_nt: TGTGCCAGCAGCCAAGATTTTGGGCGGGTTAACAATGAGCAGTTCTTC
v_call: TRBV27; j_call: TRBJ2-4; clone_size: few; d_call: NA; cdr3_aa: CASLGAKNIQYF; cdr3_nt: TGTGCCAGTTTGGGCGCGAAAAACATTCAGTACTTC
v_call: TRBV5-6; j_call: TRBJ2-1; clone_size: NA; d_call: TRBD2; cdr3_aa: CASSLPAGGRGEQFF; cdr3_nt: TGTGCCAGCAGCTTGCCGGCGGGGGGGCGTGGTGAGCAGTTCTTC
v_call: TRBV12-5; j_call: TRBJ1-1; clone_size: NA; d_call: NA; cdr3_aa: CASGLEGTEAFF; cdr3_nt: TGTGCTAGTGGTTTGGAGGGGACTGAAGCTTTCTTT
v_call: TRBV11-2; j_call: TRBJ2-7; clone_size: NA; d_call: TRBD1; cdr3_aa: CASSPRAGGVYEQYF; cdr3_nt: TGTGCCAGCAGCCCCCGGGCAGGGGGCGTTTACGAGCAGTACTTC
v_call: TRBV5-1; j_call: TRBJ1-2; clone_size: NA; d_call: TRBD1; cdr3_aa: CASSSRGVVDYGHTF; cdr3_nt: TGCGCCAGCAGCTCCAGGGGGGTTGTTGACTATGGCCACACCTTC
v_call: TRBV30; j_call: TRBJ2-7; clone_size: NA; d_call: NA; cdr3_aa: CAWNTLTGLGGEQYF; cdr3_nt: TGTGCCTGGAATACCCTAACAGGGCTAGGAGGCGAGCAGTACTTC
v_call: TRBV18; j_call: TRBJ1-4; clone_size: NA; d_call: NA; cdr3_aa: CASSPPNRDEKLFF; cdr3_nt: TGTGCCAGCTCACCACCTAACAGGGATGAAAAACTGTTTTTT
v_call: TRBV19; j_call: TRBJ2-4; clone_size: NA; d_call: NA; cdr3_aa: CASSRYRSAGNIQYF; cdr3_nt: TGTGCCAGTAGTAGGTACCGATCGGCGGGGAACATTCAGTACTTC
v_call: TRBV18; j_call: TRBJ2-1; clone_size: NA; d_call: TRBD1; cdr3_aa: CASSPLENRGHEQFF; cdr3_nt: TGTGCCAGCTCACCACTGGAAAACAGGGGGCATGAGCAGTTCTTC
v_call: TRBV30; j_call: TRBJ1-2; clone_size: NA; d_call: NA; cdr3_aa: CAWGGSGYGYTF; cdr3_nt: TGTGCCTGGGGAGGTTCAGGCTATGGCTACACCTTC
v_call: TRBV19; j_call: TRBJ1-2; clone_size: NA; d_call: NA; cdr3_aa: CASSPADGYYGYTF; cdr3_nt: TGTGCCAGTAGTCCAGCAGACGGGTACTATGGCTACACCTTC
v_call: TRBV29-1; j_call: TRBJ1-2; clone_size: NA; d_call: NA; cdr3_aa: CSVHREANYGYTF; cdr3_nt: TGCAGCGTCCACAGGGAAGCCAACTATGGCTACACCTTC
v_call: TRBV10-1; j_call: TRBJ2-3; clone_size: NA; d_call: TRBD2; cdr3_aa: CASSDVAGLGTDTQYF; cdr3_nt: TGCGCCAGCAGTGACGTAGCGGGGTTAGGCACAGATACGCAGTATTTT
v_call: TRBV9; j_call: TRBJ2-7; clone_size: NA; d_call: TRBD2; cdr3_aa: CASSAEGLEHEQYF; cdr3_nt: TGTGCCAGCAGCGCTGAAGGACTAGAGCACGAGCAGTACTTC
v_call: TRBV20-1; j_call: TRBJ1-4; clone_size: NA; d_call: NA; cdr3_aa: CSALHREKLFF; cdr3_nt: TGCAGTGCCTTGCACAGGGAAAAACTGTTTTTT
v_call: TRBV25-1; j_call: TRBJ1-1; clone_size: few; d_call: TRBD1; cdr3_aa: CASKDRGLGEAFF; cdr3_nt: TGTGCCAGCAAAGACAGGGGGCTTGGTGAAGCTTTCTTT
v_call: TRBV29-1; j_call: TRBJ2-1; clone_size: NA; d_call: TRBD2; cdr3_aa: CSVETSVNNEQFF; cdr3_nt: TGCAGCGTTGAGACTAGCGTCAACAATGAGCAGTTCTTC
v_call: TRBV7-6; j_call: TRBJ2-3; clone_size: NA; d_call: TRBD2; cdr3_aa: CASSTRLAGGTDTQYF; cdr3_nt: TGTGCCAGCAGCACCCGACTAGCGGGAGGTACAGATACGCAGTATTTT
v_call: TRBV3-1/TRBV3-2; j_call: TRBJ2-7; clone_size: NA; d_call: TRBD1; cdr3_aa: CASSQGARPVPHPPADRDSYEQYF; cdr3_nt: TGTGCCAGCAGCCAAGGCGCTCGTCCGGTCCCACACCCCCCGGCGGACAGGGATTCCTACGAGCAGTACTTC
v_call: TRBV5-1; j_call: TRBJ1-4; clone_size: NA; d_call: TRBD1; cdr3_aa: CASSPSGTGYEKLFF; cdr3_nt: TGCGCCAGCAGCCCCTCCGGGACAGGCTATGAAAAACTGTTTTTT
v_call: TRBV5-1; j_call: TRBJ2-5; clone_size: NA; d_call: NA; cdr3_aa: CASSLLGAGETQYF; cdr3_nt: TGCGCCAGCAGCTTGCTGGGGGCAGGAGAGACCCAGTACTTC
v_call: TRBV2; j_call: TRBJ1-2; clone_size: NA; d_call: NA; cdr3_aa: CASRGRGQGSGYTF; cdr3_nt: TGTGCCAGCAGAGGGAGGGGTCAGGGGTCTGGCTACACCTTC
v_call: TRBV27; j_call: TRBJ2-7; clone_size: NA; d_call: TRBD1; cdr3_aa: CASSLDRGGYEQYF; cdr3_nt: TGTGCCAGCAGTTTAGACAGGGGAGGTTACGAGCAGTACTTC
v_call: TRBV5-1; j_call: TRBJ2-2; clone_size: NA; d_call: TRBD2; cdr3_aa: CASSTGLAGGNTGELFF; cdr3_nt: TGCGCCAGCAGTACTGGACTAGCGGGGGGGAACACCGGGGAGCTGTTTTTT
v_call: TRBV5-8; j_call: TRBJ1-2; clone_size: NA; d_call: NA; cdr3_aa: CASSWWTVNYGYTF; cdr3_nt: TGTGCCAGCAGCTGGTGGACAGTAAACTATGGCTACACCTTC
v_call: TRBV28; j_call: TRBJ1-2; clone_size: once; d_call: NA; cdr3_aa: CASSMSGYGYTF; cdr3_nt: TGTGCCAGCAGTATGTCAGGGTATGGCTACACCTTC
v_call: TRBV30; j_call: TRBJ1-6; clone_size: NA; d_call: NA; cdr3_aa: CAWSGSSYNSPLHF; cdr3_nt: TGTGCCTGGAGTGGTAGCTCCTATAATTCACCCCTCCACTTT
v_call: TRBV9; j_call: TRBJ2-1; clone_size: NA; d_call: TRBD2; cdr3_aa: CASSVGVAGGGDEQFF; cdr3_nt: TGTGCCAGCAGCGTAGGGGTAGCGGGAGGTGGCGATGAGCAGTTCTTC
v_call: TRBV21-1; j_call: TRBJ2-3; clone_size: NA; d_call: NA; cdr3_aa: CASRRGTFILGTDTQYF; cdr3_nt: TGTGCCAGCAGGCGCGGGACTTTCATTTTGGGGACAGATACGCAGTATTTT
v_call: TRBV5-4; j_call: TRBJ2-3; clone_size: NA; d_call: TRBD2; cdr3_aa: CASSLASGSTDTQYF; cdr3_nt: TGTGCCAGCAGCTTGGCTAGCGGGAGCACAGATACGCAGTATTTT
v_call: TRBV5-4; j_call: TRBJ2-3; clone_size: NA; d_call: NA; cdr3_aa: CASSLGGYGGSADTQYF; cdr3_nt: TGTGCCAGCAGCTTGGGGGGATACGGGGGTAGTGCAGATACGCAGTATTTT
v_call: TRBV19; j_call: TRBJ1-2; clone_size: NA; d_call: TRBD1; cdr3_aa: CASTLSSRDRGPNYGYTF; cdr3_nt: TGTGCCAGTACCCTCTCGTCCCGGGACAGGGGCCCTAACTATGGCTACACCTTC
v_call: TRBV5-8; j_call: TRBJ2-7; clone_size: NA; d_call: TRBD1; cdr3_aa: CASSAGQGITYEQYF; cdr3_nt: TGTGCCAGCAGCGCAGGACAGGGGATTACCTACGAGCAGTACTTC
v_call: TRBV3-1/TRBV3-2; j_call: TRBJ2-4; clone_size: NA; d_call: NA; cdr3_aa: CASSQDGLTSNIQYF; cdr3_nt: TGTGCCAGCAGCCAAGATGGGCTTACCTCAAACATTCAGTACTTC
v_call: TRBV7-5; j_call: TRBJ2-5; clone_size: NA; d_call: NA; cdr3_aa: CARSLRLLRYQETQYF; cdr3_nt: TGTGCCAGAAGCTTACGTTTACTCAGGTACCAAGAGACCCAGTACTTC
v_call: TRBV27; j_call: TRBJ2-1; clone_size: few; d_call: NA; cdr3_aa: CASSRSPTYTIF; cdr3_nt: TGTGCCAGCAGCCGAAGCCCTACCTATACCATCTTC
v_call: TRBV2; j_call: TRBJ1-2; clone_size: once; d_call: TRBD1; cdr3_aa: CASRGTEGSYGYTF; cdr3_nt: TGTGCCAGCCGCGGGACAGAAGGGAGCTATGGCTACACCTTC
v_call: TRBV19; j_call: TRBJ2-7; clone_size: NA; d_call: NA; cdr3_aa: CASSGTQSYEQYF; cdr3_nt: TGTGCCAGTAGCGGGACTCAATCCTACGAGCAGTACTTC
v_call: TRBV29-1; j_call: TRBJ1-2; clone_size: NA; d_call: TRBD1; cdr3_aa: CSVEVTGGTSGYTF; cdr3_nt: TGCAGCGTTGAAGTAACAGGGGGGACAAGTGGCTACACCTTC
v_call: TRBV5-6; j_call: TRBJ1-1; clone_size: NA; d_call: TRBD1; cdr3_aa: CASSRGPQGNTEAFF; cdr3_nt: TGTGCCAGCAGCAGGGGGCCGCAAGGGAACACTGAAGCTTTCTTT
v_call: TRBV7-6; j_call: TRBJ2-6; clone_size: NA; d_call: TRBD2; cdr3_aa: CASSPLGLDQSGANVLTF; cdr3_nt: TGTGCCAGCAGCCCCCTGGGACTAGATCAATCTGGGGCCAACGTCCTGACTTTC
v_call: TRBV18; j_call: TRBJ1-1; clone_size: NA; d_call: TRBD1; cdr3_aa: CASSPPGVVGGTDAFF; cdr3_nt: TGTGCCAGCTCACCACCGGGCGTCGTAGGGGGCACTGATGCTTTCTTT
v_call: TRBV2; j_call: TRBJ1-2; clone_size: once; d_call: TRBD1; cdr3_aa: CASSEGKRGPYGYTF; cdr3_nt: TGTGCCAGCAGTGAGGGGAAGAGGGGGCCTTATGGCTACACCTTC
v_call: TRBV9; j_call: TRBJ1-1; clone_size: NA; d_call: TRBD1; cdr3_aa: CASSPSGQGDTEAFF; cdr3_nt: TGTGCCAGCAGCCCGAGTGGACAGGGGGACACTGAAGCTTTCTTT
v_call: TRBV5-1; j_call: TRBJ1-2; clone_size: NA; d_call: NA; cdr3_aa: CASRQSTTDYGYTF; cdr3_nt: TGCGCCAGCAGACAGAGTACCACAGACTATGGCTACACCTTC
v_call: TRBV4-1; j_call: TRBJ1-2; clone_size: NA; d_call: NA; cdr3_aa: CASSQEFRKAEWLVDGYTF; cdr3_nt: TGCGCCAGCAGCCAAGAGTTCCGGAAAGCGGAGTGGCTGGTCGATGGCTACACCTTC
v_call: TRBV11-1; j_call: TRBJ2-5; clone_size: NA; d_call: TRBD1; cdr3_aa: CASSADRGRETQYF; cdr3_nt: TGTGCCAGCAGCGCGGACAGGGGGCGGGAGACCCAGTACTTC
v_call: TRBV14; j_call: TRBJ1-6; clone_size: NA; d_call: NA; cdr3_aa: CASSQDRHSRNPSLHF; cdr3_nt: TGTGCCAGCAGCCAAGATAGGCACAGCCGTAACCCTTCCCTCCACTTT
v_call: TRBV4-1; j_call: TRBJ2-7; clone_size: NA; d_call: TRBD2; cdr3_aa: CASSRKALAGDSYEQYF; cdr3_nt: TGCGCCAGCAGCCGGAAGGCACTAGCGGGTGATTCCTACGAGCAGTACTTC
v_call: TRBV4-3; j_call: TRBJ1-2; clone_size: NA; d_call: TRBD1; cdr3_aa: CASSQGGDRANYGYTF; cdr3_nt: TGCGCCAGCAGCCAGGGTGGGGACAGGGCAAACTATGGCTACACCTTC
v_call: TRBV7-3; j_call: TRBJ1-6; clone_size: once; d_call: NA; cdr3_aa: CASSLTGPQAPLHF; cdr3_nt: TGTGCCAGCAGTCTTACAGGGCCGCAGGCGCCCCTCCACTTT
v_call: TRBV3-1/TRBV3-2; j_call: TRBJ1-2; clone_size: NA; d_call: TRBD1; cdr3_aa: CASSQPGQLYGYTF; cdr3_nt: TGTGCCAGCAGCCAACCGGGACAGCTATATGGCTACACCTTC